The TCR beta chain under discussion was sequenced for a study of blood T cell repertoires in COVID-19. The wider study: Samples representing acute and convalescent COVID-19 were sourced from the United States, Italy and Spain. Sources were T cells, B-cell-depleted T cells, or PBMCs; the material itself was cDNA or gDNA.

Sequenced by immunoSEQ multiplex PCR; TCRdb stores in-frame clones only, minus some. The table has 55,000 to 75,000 clones, approximately 78% seen once; the top ten hold roughly 9.2%. This TCR was sampled from a human donor in a cohort sampled during active COVID-19. Sequenced: peripheral blood.

CDR3 residues: CASSSASLGQPQHF. Written as DNA, the CDR3 is TGTGCCAGCAGTTCGGCTAGCTTAGGTCAGCCCCAGCATTTT. The J gene is TRBJ1-5, the V gene TRBV28; D unresolved. The CDR3 extends over 14 amino acids. V lost 4 bases, J lost 6 bases, and 13 bases lay in between. Germline-derived CDR1 and CDR2 are MDHEN and SYDVKM.